Listed below are T cell receptor beta chains from one sample, sequenced in a study of T cell repertoires in cytomegalovirus infection. Their antigens remain unidentified. TCRdb re-analysed the reads in MiXCR, keeping a single row per CDR3 protein. The sample lists about 470,000 distinct CDR3 sequences; under 45% were seen once. The starting material was cultured PBMCs, obtained from culture after CMV antigen stimulation. Every receptor here comes from a human donor in good health (CMV status not recorded). Some clones in this sample may be carry-over from other donors' samples. CDR3s include the opening cysteine and the closing phenylalanine or tryptophan. Each record gives: CDR3 protein, CDR3 DNA, D gene, clone size, J gene, V gene. A D gene is named only where the DNA matches it firmly. Clone size is given for some rows only: seen once, a few or many times, or a class if the clone is expanded.

cdr3_aa: CASSFDTPNEQFF
cdr3_nt: TGTGCCAGCAGCTTCGACACACCCAATGAGCAGTTCTTC
d_call: .
clone_size: few
j_call: TRBJ2-1
v_call: TRBV7-8

cdr3_aa: CASNLAGTSYEQYF
cdr3_nt: TGTGCCAGCAATCTAGCGGGAACCTCCTACGAGCAGTACTTC
d_call: TRBD2
clone_size: .
j_call: TRBJ2-7
v_call: TRBV28

cdr3_aa: CASILYGRPGANVLTF
cdr3_nt: TGTGCCAGCATCTTGTACGGGAGGCCTGGGGCCAACGTCCTGACTTTC
d_call: TRBD2
clone_size: once
j_call: TRBJ2-6
v_call: TRBV6-1

cdr3_aa: CASKAGEGTQYF
cdr3_nt: TGTGCCAGCAAAGCGGGGGAGGGAACCCAGTACTTC
d_call: TRBD2
clone_size: .
j_call: TRBJ2-5
v_call: TRBV6-6

cdr3_aa: CASSWRGTEAFF
cdr3_nt: TGTGCCAGCAGCTGGAGGGGCACTGAAGCTTTCTTT
d_call: .
clone_size: .
j_call: TRBJ1-1
v_call: TRBV7-9

cdr3_aa: CASSSTSDEQFF
cdr3_nt: TGTGCCAGCAGTTCAACTAGCGATGAGCAGTTCTTC
d_call: TRBD2
clone_size: .
j_call: TRBJ2-1
v_call: TRBV27

cdr3_aa: CASSSTRSGIASTDTQYF
cdr3_nt: TGTGCCAGCAGCTCCACACGTAGCGGGATAGCTAGCACAGATACGCAGTATTTT
d_call: TRBD2
clone_size: many
j_call: TRBJ2-3
v_call: TRBV7-2

cdr3_aa: CASRSGALYQETQYF
cdr3_nt: TGTGCCAGCAGGTCGGGGGCCTTGTACCAAGAGACCCAGTACTTC
d_call: .
clone_size: .
j_call: TRBJ2-5
v_call: TRBV6-1

cdr3_aa: CASSRGGGTHNEQFF
cdr3_nt: TGTGCCAGCAGCCGGGGGGGGGGAACACACAATGAGCAGTTCTTC
d_call: TRBD2
clone_size: few
j_call: TRBJ2-1
v_call: TRBV7-8

cdr3_aa: CATVSGTGLNTEAFF
cdr3_nt: TGTGCCACCGTCTCCGGTACCGGCCTGAACACTGAAGCTTTCTTT
d_call: .
clone_size: .
j_call: TRBJ1-1
v_call: TRBV24-1

cdr3_aa: CASSQVWTAGSGANVLTF
cdr3_nt: TGTGCCAGCAGCCAAGTTTGGACCGCCGGCTCTGGGGCCAACGTCCTGACTTTC
d_call: .
clone_size: few
j_call: TRBJ2-6
v_call: TRBV4-1

cdr3_aa: CSAREGGNQPQHF
cdr3_nt: TGCAGTGCTAGAGAAGGGGGGAATCAGCCCCAGCATTTT
d_call: .
clone_size: few
j_call: TRBJ1-5
v_call: TRBV20-1

cdr3_aa: CASSLGWGRGSPLHF
cdr3_nt: TGTGCCAGCAGTTTAGGTTGGGGCCGGGGTTCACCCCTCCACTTT
d_call: .
clone_size: few
j_call: TRBJ1-6
v_call: TRBV27

cdr3_aa: CASSLREVRETQYF
cdr3_nt: TGTGCCAGCAGCTTGCGGGAGGTCCGGGAGACCCAGTACTTC
d_call: TRBD2
clone_size: .
j_call: TRBJ2-5
v_call: TRBV5-4

cdr3_aa: CASSSNDRGRFNEQFF
cdr3_nt: TGTGCCAGCAGCTCGAACGACAGGGGGCGTTTTAATGAGCAGTTCTTC
d_call: TRBD1
clone_size: .
j_call: TRBJ2-1
v_call: TRBV7-4

cdr3_aa: CASSLVGGLYEQYF
cdr3_nt: TGTGCCAGCAGCTTAGTGGGGGGGCTCTACGAGCAGTACTTC
d_call: .
clone_size: .
j_call: TRBJ2-7
v_call: TRBV7-2

cdr3_aa: CASSNPQKGLDTEAFF
cdr3_nt: TGTGCCAGCAGCAACCCCCAAAAGGGGTTGGACACTGAAGCTTTCTTT
d_call: .
clone_size: .
j_call: TRBJ1-1
v_call: TRBV7-8

cdr3_aa: CASSLAASSYEQYF
cdr3_nt: TGTGCCAGCAGCTTAGCGGCTAGCTCCTACGAGCAGTACTTC
d_call: .
clone_size: many
j_call: TRBJ2-7
v_call: TRBV7-2

cdr3_aa: CATRLGGSRNTIYF
cdr3_nt: TGTGCCACCAGATTGGGCGGATCTAGAAACACCATATATTTT
d_call: .
clone_size: .
j_call: TRBJ1-3
v_call: TRBV6-1

cdr3_aa: CASSHPSAEAFF
cdr3_nt: TGTGCCAGCAGCCATCCCTCTGCTGAAGCTTTCTTT
d_call: .
clone_size: few
j_call: TRBJ1-1
v_call: TRBV7-8

cdr3_aa: CASSRTSGRERETQYF
cdr3_nt: TGTGCCAGCAGCCGGACTAGCGGGAGAGAGAGGGAGACCCAGTACTTC
d_call: TRBD2
clone_size: many
j_call: TRBJ2-5
v_call: TRBV7-9

cdr3_aa: CASSFVRTSGWETQYF
cdr3_nt: TGTGCCAGCAGTTTCGTCCGGACTAGCGGGTGGGAGACCCAGTACTTC
d_call: TRBD2
clone_size: .
j_call: TRBJ2-5
v_call: TRBV12-3/TRBV12-4

cdr3_aa: CASSLRTRASGTGELFF
cdr3_nt: TGTGCCAGCAGCTTGAGGACTCGGGCTAGCGGGACCGGGGAGCTGTTTTTT
d_call: TRBD2
clone_size: few
j_call: TRBJ2-2
v_call: TRBV7-2

cdr3_aa: CASSIRTGEYEQYF
cdr3_nt: TGTGCCAGCAGCATAAGGACAGGGGAGTACGAGCAGTACTTC
d_call: TRBD1
clone_size: many
j_call: TRBJ2-7
v_call: TRBV7-2

cdr3_aa: CASSFDAGAWGTGELFF
cdr3_nt: TGCGCCAGCAGCTTCGACGCGGGGGCCTGGGGGACCGGGGAGCTGTTTTTT
d_call: .
clone_size: .
j_call: TRBJ2-2
v_call: TRBV5-1

cdr3_aa: CSAAPQGLAKNIQYF
cdr3_nt: TGCAGTGCTGCCCCACAGGGTCTAGCCAAAAACATTCAGTACTTC
d_call: .
clone_size: .
j_call: TRBJ2-4
v_call: TRBV20-1

cdr3_aa: CSARVDATYQETQYF
cdr3_nt: TGCAGTGCTAGAGTCGACGCCACTTACCAAGAGACCCAGTACTTC
d_call: .
clone_size: .
j_call: TRBJ2-5
v_call: TRBV20-1

cdr3_aa: CASSEGQGGPSSPNF
cdr3_nt: TGTGCCAGCAGCGAAGGACAGGGGGGTCCATCCTCGCCTAACTTC
d_call: TRBD1
clone_size: few
j_call: TRBJ1-2
v_call: TRBV9

cdr3_aa: CASSQGLAGDFWFEQYF
cdr3_nt: TGTGCCAGCAGCCAAGGACTAGCGGGGGACTTTTGGTTCGAGCAGTACTTC
d_call: TRBD2
clone_size: few
j_call: TRBJ2-7
v_call: TRBV7-6

cdr3_aa: CASRHRPDYGETQYF
cdr3_nt: TGTGCCAGCAGACACCGACCGGACTACGGGGAGACCCAGTACTTC
d_call: .
clone_size: .
j_call: TRBJ2-5
v_call: TRBV6-1

cdr3_aa: CASSYSVRGYEQYF
cdr3_nt: TGTGCCAGCAGTTACTCAGTCCGGGGCTACGAGCAGTACTTC
d_call: .
clone_size: .
j_call: TRBJ2-7
v_call: TRBV6-5

cdr3_aa: CASSSGQLGRTQYF
cdr3_nt: TGTGCCAGCTCATCGGGGCAGCTCGGGAGGACGCAGTATTTT
d_call: TRBD2
clone_size: .
j_call: TRBJ2-3
v_call: TRBV18

cdr3_aa: CASSLMFGLGAFF
cdr3_nt: TGTGCCAGCAGTTTAATGTTTGGGTTAGGAGCTTTCTTT
d_call: .
clone_size: .
j_call: TRBJ1-1
v_call: TRBV12-3/TRBV12-4

cdr3_aa: CASSLTWDRGTDTQYF
cdr3_nt: TGTGCCAGCAGTCTAACATGGGACAGGGGCACAGATACGCAGTATTTT
d_call: TRBD1
clone_size: few
j_call: TRBJ2-3
v_call: TRBV7-2

cdr3_aa: CASSERRLAGYTGELFF
cdr3_nt: TGTGCCAGCAGTGAAAGGAGACTAGCGGGGTACACCGGGGAGCTGTTTTTT
d_call: TRBD2
clone_size: .
j_call: TRBJ2-2
v_call: TRBV6-1

cdr3_aa: CASSLRGGPNEKLFF
cdr3_nt: TGTGCCAGCAGCTTAAGAGGGGGCCCTAATGAAAAACTGTTTTTT
d_call: TRBD1
clone_size: .
j_call: TRBJ1-4
v_call: TRBV11-2

cdr3_aa: CASSERTEVKAFF
cdr3_nt: TGTGCCAGCAGCGAACGGACAGAAGTAAAAGCTTTCTTT
d_call: .
clone_size: .
j_call: TRBJ1-1
v_call: TRBV2